What follows are 25 T cell receptor beta chains derived from one specimen sequenced in a study of blood T cell repertoires in COVID-19. Sequencing used immunoSEQ multiplex PCR; TCRdb keeps in-frame clones, though not all of them. The repertoire includes about 160,000 clones, 87% of them detected once, and 4% to 5% sits in the top ten. Sequenced: peripheral blood. The receptor source for this set is a woman aged 60-75 years with active or convalescent COVID-19.

V gene TRBV14 combines with J gene TRBJ2-7; the D gene is possibly TRBD1 (6 bases). The CDR3 length is 14 residues. The germline CDR1 and CDR2 sequences are SGHDN and FVKESK. With 3 bases removed from V and 2 bases from J, the gap between germline ends came to 11 bases. CDR3 residues: CASSHGTLPYEQYF. Here the CDR3 DNA reads TGTGCCAGCAGCCACGGGACACTCCCCTACGAGCAGTACTTC. Based on the CDR3 plus reference TRBV14 and TRBJ2-7, the full variable domain is EAGVTQFPSHSVIEKGQTVTLRCDPISGHDNLYWYRRVMGKEIKFLLHFVKESKQDESGMPNNRFLAERTGGTYSTLKVQPAELEDSGVYFCASSHGTLPYEQYFGPGTRLTVT.

The chain joins TRBV10-3 to TRBJ2-3; 10 bases match TRBD2. Germline CDR1 is ENHRY and CDR2 is SYGVKD. Trimming took 3 bases from V and 2 from J; bases not matched to a gene: 8. This CDR3 has 17 residues. The chain's CDR3 is CAISEPNSGGITDTQYF. CDR3 DNA: TGTGCCATCAGTGAACCAAATAGCGGGGGGATCACAGATACGCAGTATTTT.

The chain combines TRBV2 with TRBJ2-7, with D possibly being TRBD2 (6 bases). Looked up from germline, CDR1 is SNHLY and CDR2 is FYNNEI. The V end was cut by 7 bases, the J end by 5 bases, with 12 bases between. The length of the CDR3 is 12 residues. CDR3 amino acids: CASKRASDEQYF. The CDR3 DNA reads as TGTGCCAGCAAGAGGGCTAGCGACGAGCAGTACTTC.

This clone was seen a single time. V and J are TRBV30 and TRBJ2-1, with 7 bases that match TRBD2. The CDR3 has 12 amino acids. Germline assignment: CDR1 GTSNPN and CDR2 SVGIG (reference sequence). Trimming took 7 bases from V and 5 from J; bases not matched to a gene: 5. The chain's CDR3 is CASRLANNEQFF. The CDR3 coding sequence is TGTGCCTCAAGACTAGCCAACAATGAGCAGTTCTTC. The complete variable domain, with remaining parts taken from reference TRBV30 and TRBJ2-1, reads SQTIHQWPATLVQPVGSPLSLECTVEGTSNPNLYWYRQAAGRGLQLLFYSVGIGQISSEVPQNLSASRPQDRQFILSSKKLLLSDSGFYLCASRLANNEQFFGPGTRLTVL.

V is TRBV9 and J is TRBJ2-7; D is undetermined. CDR1 SGDLS and CDR2 YYNGEE come from the germline V gene. The CDR3 sequence is 14 residues long. Trimming left V 0 bases short and J 1 base short, with 8 bases between. CDR3 in amino acids: CASSVVPESYEQYF. In DNA form, the CDR3 reads TGTGCCAGCAGCGTAGTCCCAGAATCCTACGAGCAGTACTTC.

The rearrangement uses TRBV11-2 and TRBJ1-1; unclear D gene. The CDR3 covers 13 residues. The V end lost 2 bases, the J end lost 0 bases, and 4 bases lay between the germline ends. The V gene's germline CDR1 is SGHAT and CDR2 FQNNGV. The CDR3: CASSLLLNTEAFF. In DNA form, the CDR3 reads TGTGCCAGCAGCTTACTTTTGAACACTGAAGCTTTCTTT.

This rearrangement joins TRBV23-1 to TRBJ2-5; D ambiguous. TRBV23-1 is reported as an ORF; its role is uncertain. This CDR3 is 13 amino acids long. Trimming shortened V by 4 bases and J by 9 bases, and 15 bases separated the two germline ends. CDR3 DNA: TGCGCCAGCAGTCTCAGGTACCGGATTTCCCAGTACTTC. This gives the protein CASSLRYRISQYF.

The chain carries TRBV4-3 and TRBJ1-4, with D maybe TRBD1 (5 bases). The germline V and J ends were trimmed by 4 bases and 5 bases, with 17 bases remaining between them. Germline CDR1 reads LGHNA; CDR2 reads YSLEER. This CDR3 is built from 16 residues. Here the CDR3 reads CASSPGWGGENEKLFF. The DNA of the CDR3 is TGCGCCAGCAGCCCCGGCTGGGGCGGCGAGAATGAAAAACTGTTTTTT.

This chain uses TRBV7-8 with TRBJ2-3; tentatively, D is TRBD2 (6 bases). CDR3 size: 17 residues. The ends were cut back, 1 base at V and 3 bases at J, with 17 bases in the middle. Per the germline V gene, CDR1 is SGHVS and CDR2 is FQNEAQ. CDR3 loop: CASSLGVGTPITDTQYF. For the CDR3, the DNA is TGTGCCAGCAGCTTAGGGGTGGGGACTCCGATAACAGATACGCAGTATTTT.

This clone has just one count. CDR3 DNA sequence: TGTGCCAGTAGTATCCGTATAGCGGGGGGGGAGCAGTACTTC. Translation: CASSIRIAGGEQYF. The rearrangement uses TRBV19 and TRBJ2-7; 11 bases are a match to TRBD2. Per the germline V gene, CDR1 is LNHDA and CDR2 is SQIVND (reference sequence). Unmatched junction bases numbered 5, after V lost 3 bases and J lost 7 bases. CDR3 length equals 14 residues.

The chain couples TRBV12-5 to TRBJ2-2; D perhaps matches TRBD2 (6 bases). The CDR3 has 16 amino acids. Per the germline V gene, CDR1 is LGHNT and CDR2 is FRNRAP. V lost 0 bases and J lost 1, with 9 bases in between. CDR3 nucleotide sequence: TGTGCTAGTGGTTTGGTAGTGGGGGGGAACACCGGGGAGCTGTTTTTT. Translating it yields CASGLVVGGNTGELFF.

The chain is built from TRBV15 and TRBJ2-1; the match to TRBD2 covers 9 bases. This CDR3 comprises 17 residues. The J segment lost 7 bases and the V segment lost 0 bases, leaving 10 bases of the junction unmatched. The germline CDR1 and CDR2 sequences are LNHNV and YYDKDF (reference sequence). The CDR3 reads CATSRDGAGGPKNEQFF. CDR3 nucleotide sequence: TGTGCCACCAGCAGAGATGGGGCGGGGGGGCCGAAGAATGAGCAGTTCTTC.

V gene TRBV25-1 combines with J gene TRBJ1-1; no firm D call. Germline lookup yields CDR1 MGHDK and CDR2 SYGVNS. This CDR3 has 13 residues. Trimming removed 6 bases at V and 5 bases at J, with 13 bases between. DNA of the CDR3: TGTGCCAGCAGCCCCTGGTCTCAGACTGAAGCTTTCTTT. The encoded protein is CASSPWSQTEAFF.

The chain employs TRBV7-2 and TRBJ2-2, with 14 bases that match TRBD2. The CDR3 length is 17 residues. CDR1 SGHTA and CDR2 FQGNSA come from the germline V gene. J was trimmed by 5 bases and V by 5 bases; bases with no gene match: 7. The CDR3 sequence: CASSPRLAGGLTGELFF. For the CDR3, the DNA is TGTGCCAGCAGCCCCCGACTAGCGGGGGGGTTGACCGGGGAGCTGTTTTTT.

The gene calls are TRBV2 and TRBJ2-2; 8 nucleotides line up with TRBD1. V lost 6 bases and J lost 5; bases outside the gene matches: 11. This CDR3 is built from 16 residues. In germline, CDR1 is SNHLY, CDR2 FYNNEI. CDR3 sequence: CASRRTGRTSTGELFF. CDR3 nucleotides: TGTGCCAGCAGAAGGACAGGGAGGACGAGTACCGGGGAGCTGTTTTTT.

The CDR3 DNA is TGTGCCAGCAGCCCAAGCGGGGGGCACTCCTACAATGAGCAGTTCTTC. It codes for CASSPSGGHSYNEQFF. The chain has TRBV9 and TRBJ2-1; 9 bases align to TRBD2. Germline CDR1 is SGDLS and CDR2 is YYNGEE. V trimming: 4 bases; J trimming: 0 bases; junction bases outside the gene matches: 5. This CDR3 is 16 amino acids long.

CDR3 residues: CASSQAPAGGTGYQETQYF. The CDR3 coding sequence is TGTGCCAGCAGCCAAGCCCCGGCAGGGGGTACAGGATACCAAGAGACCCAGTACTTC. The rearrangement joins TRBV14 to TRBJ2-5; 7 bases align to TRBD1. V was pared by 1 base and J by 0 bases, with 14 bases of the junction left unmatched. CDR1 and CDR2 from the germline V gene are SGHDN and FVKESK. The CDR3 is made up of 19 amino acids.

This chain connects TRBV5-4 to TRBJ2-6, with 11 bases aligning to TRBD1. Trimming cost V 1 base and J 4 bases; bases outside gene matches: 7. The germline V gene encodes CDR1 SGHNT and CDR2 YYREEE (reference sequence). The CDR3 loop spans 18 amino acids. CDR3 in amino acids: CASSLLGQGAQGANVLTF. The CDR3 DNA follows: TGTGCCAGCAGCTTGTTAGGACAGGGGGCGCAAGGGGCCAACGTCCTGACTTTC.

The chain is built from TRBV12-3 or TRBV12-4 and TRBJ1-1, with D perhaps matching TRBD1 (5 bases). Trimming stripped 6 bases from V and 1 base from J, with 9 bases between. CDR3 size: 13 residues. The CDR3 sequence is CASSRVTNTEAFF. As DNA, the CDR3 is TGTGCCAGCAGCAGGGTGACGAACACTGAAGCTTTCTTT.

The rearrangement links TRBV3-1 (or the pseudogene TRBV3-2) to TRBJ1-1, with D possibly TRBD1 on 5 matching bases. Germline V gene lookup returns CDR1 LGHDT and CDR2 YNNKEL (reference sequence). With 6 bases removed from V and 0 bases from J, the gap between germline ends came to 14 bases. This CDR3 has 15 amino acids. Here the CDR3 DNA reads TGTGCCAGCAGACCTTCTGGACAAATGAACACTGAAGCTTTCTTT. Protein product: CASRPSGQMNTEAFF.

The chain's CDR3 is CASSSQGGFGNTIYF. In DNA form, the CDR3 reads TGTGCCAGCAGCTCACAGGGGGGCTTTGGAAACACCATATATTTT. The gene calls are TRBV7-2 and TRBJ1-3; 8 positions agree with TRBD1. V shed 4 bases, J shed 3 bases, and the junction held 5 bases outside the gene matches. CDR3 length: 15 residues. Germline V gene lookup returns CDR1 SGHTA and CDR2 FQGNSA. Variable domain in full (rest from reference TRBV7-2 and TRBJ1-3): GAGVSQSPSNKVTEKGKDVELRCDPISGHTALYWYRQSLGQGLEFLIYFQGNSAPDKSGLPSDRFSAERTGGSVSTLTIQRTQQEDSAVYLCASSSQGGFGNTIYFGEGSWLTVV.

The chain carries TRBV4-1 and TRBJ2-6, with TRBD1 identical over 10 bases. The J segment lost 3 bases and the V segment lost 4 bases, leaving 9 bases of the junction unmatched. Germline lookup yields CDR1 MGHRA and CDR2 YSYEKL. There are 18 residues in the CDR3. The CDR3 loop is CASSRGTGVDGGANVLTF. The CDR3 DNA sequence: TGCGCCAGCAGCCGAGGGACAGGGGTAGATGGTGGGGCCAACGTCCTGACTTTC.

The chain has TRBV2 and TRBJ2-7; 7 bases are a match to TRBD2. CDR1 and CDR2 (germline): SNHLY, FYNNEI. Unmatched junction bases numbered 9, after V lost 7 bases and J lost 6 bases. This CDR3 comprises 13 residues. The CDR3: CASKGGVGGEQYF. The CDR3 region has the DNA TGTGCCAGCAAGGGAGGGGTCGGTGGCGAGCAGTACTTC.

Points on this clone: A read error may produce the germline difference seen at one junction end. The J gene is TRBJ2-5, the V gene TRBV7-7; 15 bases fit TRBD2. Germline CDR1 is SSHAT and CDR2 is FNYEAQ (reference sequence). The CDR3 is made up of 16 amino acids. CDR3 nucleotide sequence: TGTGCTAGCAGCCAGGGACTAGCGGGGGGACAAGAGACCCAGTACTTC. This gives the protein CASSQGLAGGQETQYF.

This chain connects TRBV12-5 to TRBJ1-2; 7 bases map to TRBD1. There are 13 residues in the CDR3. Trimming removed 6 bases from V and 1 base from J; junction bases left unmatched: 2. Per germline, CDR1 LGHNT and CDR2 FRNRAP. The CDR3 loop is CASGRDSNYGYTF. In nucleotides, the CDR3 is TGTGCTAGTGGCCGGGACAGTAACTATGGCTACACCTTC.